This is a list of T cell receptor beta chains from one sample in a study of siplizumab effects on memory and regulatory T cells. The assay was immunoSEQ multiplex PCR, and TCRdb's table has in-frame clones only and misses some. The repertoire holds roughly 100,000 clones, with about 93% as singletons. Sequencing was performed on Tregs sorted from blood. All receptors derive from a human donor in good health. CDR3s include the opening cysteine and the closing phenylalanine or tryptophan. The order of the fields is clone size, J gene, V gene, D gene, CDR3 DNA, CDR3 protein. A D gene is named only where the DNA matches it firmly. The size field is filled for only some rows; it gives once, few, many or a size class.

>once|TRBJ1-1|TRBV30|TRBD1
TGTGCCTGGAGTACAGGGGAGGTGAACACTGAAGCTTTCTTT
CAWSTGEVNTEAFF
>NA|TRBJ2-7|TRBV19|TRBD2
TGTGCCAGTAGTCCAGCCACTAGCGGGGGTAGTAAGCAGTACTTC
CASSPATSGGSKQYF
>NA|TRBJ1-5|TRBV19|NA
TGTGCCAGTAGTATTAAGGCAGGCAGTCAGCCCCAGCATTTT
CASSIKAGSQPQHF
>NA|TRBJ2-7|TRBV5-4|TRBD1
TGTGCCAGCAGCGCGGGACAGGGGAGCCCTCGGGAGCAGTACTTC
CASSAGQGSPREQYF
>NA|TRBJ2-7|TRBV14|TRBD1
TGTGCCAGCAGCCAAGATGTCGGGGGGACAGGGCGTGAGCAGTACTTC
CASSQDVGGTGREQYF
>NA|TRBJ1-2|TRBV6-5|NA
TGTGCCAGCAGTTACACCCCTAGGGGAATGAATGGCTACACCTTC
CASSYTPRGMNGYTF
>NA|TRBJ1-2|TRBV18|TRBD1
TGTGCCAGCTCACCAGGACAGGGGATCTACTATGGCTACACCTTC
CASSPGQGIYYGYTF
>NA|TRBJ2-7|TRBV14|NA
TGTGCCAGCAGCCAATGGGAGAACTCCTACGAGCAGTACTTC
CASSQWENSYEQYF
>NA|TRBJ2-7|TRBV5-4|NA
TGTGCCAGCAGCTTGAACTCACACCAGACCTACGAGCAGTACTTC
CASSLNSHQTYEQYF
>NA|TRBJ2-7|TRBV6-5|TRBD2
TGTGCCAGCAGAGGACTAGCGGGAGTTCACGAGCAGTACTTC
CASRGLAGVHEQYF
>once|TRBJ2-3|TRBV15|NA
TGTGCCACCAGCAGAGAGCTTGGGACGGTGACAGATACGCAGTATTTT
CATSRELGTVTDTQYF
>NA|TRBJ1-4|TRBV14|NA
TGTGCCAGCAGCCAGGGGGGGGAGAGTGAAAAACTGTTTTTT
CASSQGGESEKLFF
>NA|TRBJ1-4|TRBV4-1|NA
TGCGCCAGCAGCCAAGGGGTATCAGGGCGGGTTGAAAAACTGTTTTTT
CASSQGVSGRVEKLFF
>NA|TRBJ2-5|TRBV9|NA
TGTGCCAGCAGCGGAAGTTTTGGCCAAGAGACCCAGTACTTC
CASSGSFGQETQYF
>few|TRBJ2-2|TRBV9|TRBD2
TGTGCCAGCAGCGAAGAAGTAACGGGGGGGAACACCGGGGAGCTGTTTTTT
CASSEEVTGGNTGELFF
>NA|TRBJ2-1|TRBV9|NA
TGTGCCAGCGGTCCTTCCTACAATGAGCAGTTCTTC
CASGPSYNEQFF
>NA|TRBJ1-5|TRBV15|NA
TGTGCCACCAGCAGAGGTAGGGGTGGGTATGCTGCGAATCAGCCCCAGCATTTT
CATSRGRGGYAANQPQHF
>NA|TRBJ2-7|TRBV18|NA
TGTGCCAGCTCACCACCGTATGGGCACTACGAGCAGTACTTC
CASSPPYGHYEQYF
>once|TRBJ2-5|TRBV4-1|NA
TGCGCCAGCAGCCTCCATCCCCTTGGCCCGACGCATCAAGAGACCCAGTACTTC
CASSLHPLGPTHQETQYF
>NA|TRBJ2-1|TRBV19|NA
TGTGCCAGTAGTATATCCTCCCGCCCCCAGTTCTTC
CASSISSRPQFF
>NA|TRBJ1-2|TRBV27|NA
TGTGCCAGCAGTTTACAGGGCGTTGGCTACACCTTC
CASSLQGVGYTF
>NA|TRBJ1-5|TRBV6-1|TRBD1
TGTGCCAGCAGGGGGACAGGGGGCTTGGGGCAGCCCCAGCATTTT
CASRGTGGLGQPQHF
>NA|TRBJ1-1|TRBV4-2|NA
TGTGCCAGCAGCCAGGGGGGGAAGATGGGGAACACTGAAGCTTTCTTT
CASSQGGKMGNTEAFF
>NA|TRBJ2-5|TRBV5-1|TRBD2
TGCGCCAGCAGCTTGCAACTAGCGGGGGGGCCCTGGGAGACCCAGTACTTC
CASSLQLAGGPWETQYF
>NA|TRBJ2-1|TRBV4-1|NA
TGCGCCAGCGGGACGGCTCCCTACAATGAGCAGTTCTTC
CASGTAPYNEQFF
>NA|TRBJ2-7|TRBV30|NA
TGTGCCTGGAGTGTTCCGGGACGCCACCTCTCCTACGAGCAGTACTTC
CAWSVPGRHLSYEQYF
>NA|TRBJ2-2|TRBV7-6|NA
TGTGCCAGCAGCTTAGCGGGAAGGGGGAGGCTGTTTTTT
CASSLAGRGRLFF
>NA|TRBJ1-2|TRBV5-1|NA
TGCGCCAGCAGATGGACAGAAGCCCCCCTTGGCTACACCTTC
CASRWTEAPLGYTF
>NA|TRBJ2-7|TRBV19|TRBD2
TGTGCCAGTAGCCCCCACCCGAAGGGTGCGCTAGCGGCTCAAAGGAGCGAGCAGTACTTC
CASSPHPKGALAAQRSEQYF
>NA|TRBJ1-2|TRBV5-6|NA
TGTGCCAGCAGCTTTTGGGGAAATGGCTACACCTTC
CASSFWGNGYTF
>NA|TRBJ1-2|TRBV7-8|NA
TGTGCCAGCAGCTTACTAGAAAACTATGGCTACACCTTC
CASSLLENYGYTF
>NA|TRBJ1-4|TRBV15|NA
TGTGCCACCAGCAGAGGGAGGGTCAATGAAAAACTGTTTTTT
CATSRGRVNEKLFF
>NA|TRBJ1-4|TRBV14|NA
TGTGCCAGCAGCCAGACCGTTAGGGGTGAAAAACTGTTTTTT
CASSQTVRGEKLFF
>NA|TRBJ2-7|TRBV10-3|NA
TGTGCCATCAGTGTCGCCGGGACACCCTACGAGCAGTACTTC
CAISVAGTPYEQYF
>NA|TRBJ2-2|TRBV10-3|NA
TGTGCCATCAGACCCCGGGACACCAACACCGGGGAGCTGTTTTTT
CAIRPRDTNTGELFF
>NA|TRBJ2-7|TRBV21-1|NA
TGTGCCAGCAGCAAAGTCGGAGGGGACATTACGTCCGAGCAGTACTTC
CASSKVGGDITSEQYF
>few|TRBJ1-4|TRBV10-1|NA
TGCGCCAGCAGTGACCCCGGGGTTGGCGAAAAACTGTTTTTT
CASSDPGVGEKLFF
>NA|TRBJ1-1|TRBV5-1|TRBD1
TGCGCCAGCAGCTGGGGACAGTCCACTGAAGCTTTCTTT
CASSWGQSTEAFF
>NA|TRBJ1-2|TRBV30|TRBD1
TGTGCCTGGAGCCCAACAGGGGTCCTCGTCTATGGCTACACCTTC
CAWSPTGVLVYGYTF
>NA|TRBJ2-3|TRBV6-1|NA
TGTGCCAGCAGAGGAACCACAGATACGCAGTATTTT
CASRGTTDTQYF
>NA|TRBJ2-7|TRBV7-2|TRBD1
TGTGCCAGCAGCTTAGCGCATGGACAGGGTTACGAGCAGTACTTC
CASSLAHGQGYEQYF
>once|TRBJ2-7|TRBV30|TRBD2
TGTGCCTTGTCCGGGACTAACTCCTACGAGCAGTACTTC
CALSGTNSYEQYF
>NA|TRBJ2-2|TRBV6-5|NA
TGTGCCAGCAGTTACGCAAGAAACACCGGGGAGCTGTTTTTT
CASSYARNTGELFF
>NA|TRBJ1-2|TRBV29-1|NA
TGCAGCGTTGGGACAGCTAACTATGGCTACACCTTC
CSVGTANYGYTF
>NA|TRBJ2-3|TRBV7-9|NA
TGTGCCAGCAGACTAGGAGGAGGGTGGTCAGATACGCAGTATTTT
CASRLGGGWSDTQYF
>NA|TRBJ2-5|TRBV7-9|TRBD2
TGTGCCAGCAGCTTCAGAAGCGGGAGGGCCTCAGAGACCCAGTACTTC
CASSFRSGRASETQYF
>NA|TRBJ1-2|TRBV2|TRBD1
TGTGCCAGCAGCGCCGGGACAGGGGGCCTTGGCTACACCTTC
CASSAGTGGLGYTF
>NA|TRBJ2-5|TRBV19|NA
TGTGCCAGTAGTAGTGGCAGGGCATCAGAGACCCAGTACTTC
CASSSGRASETQYF